This T cell receptor beta chain was sequenced in a study of CD8+CD57+ T cells in acquired aplastic anemia (dated by TCRdb to between 2017 and 2018). Background for the entire study: DNA extracted from sorted CD4+ and CD8+ cells had a mean of roughly 3 ug, with a range of 0.2 to 27.4 ug. For healthy donor samples, the average read count was approximately 10 million for CD4+ cells and roughly 12 million for CD8+ cells. On the study overall, not on this receptor specifically: Although roughly 30 CD8+ CDR3 sequences were shared by patients and controls, these sequences appeared highly expressed in patients and within the immunodominant clones of patients. No significant difference in CD8+ Simpson's diversity was found between patients and healthy controls (P=0.060).

V is shortened by 3 bases, J by 9 bases, and the region joining them spans 9 bases. From a lookup of the germline V gene, CDR1 and CDR2 are SGHTA and FQGNSA. Measured from the cysteine to the phenylalanine, the CDR3 is 13 residues long. Of all the DNA, just the CDR3 is kept, 39 bases in frame from base 1. Profiling of TCR beta VDJ combinations and CDR3 sequences used genomic DNA as the template. An Illumina HiSeq 2000 was the platform used for TCR repertoire sequencing. From the authors' description of their analysis: Repertoire assessment relied on Simpson's diversity index, CDR3 size and DJ length profiles, and TRBV/TRBJ rearrangement plots. The most abundant DNA sequence in the deep sequencing data was defined as the immunodominant clone. CDR3 amino acid sequences were screened for sharing across subjects and compared with published repertoires and the VDJdb database. TCRdb trimmed public reads at Q25 via fastp, called clones via MiXCR and kept in-frame beta chains. Each entry is one CDR3 protein sequence, shown with its most common DNA and genes. The V and J calls, along with clone size, are taken from TCRdb and not from the paper's own processing. This sample has about 220,000 distinct CDR3 sequences in its table, and about a third of those were observed once. Around 1.1% of the sample is held by the ten biggest clonotypes.

This clonotype was seen many times. What this receptor recognizes is not known. Base qualities are missing; no much larger clone stands one base away. In the study, sorted CD4+ and CD8+ blood T cells from patients with severe aplastic anemia and from healthy subjects underwent deep sequencing of TCR repertoires. Ficoll-Paque density gradient centrifugation was used to isolate peripheral blood mononuclear cells. CD4+ and CD8+ T cells were sorted by FACS or magnetic beads before DNA extraction. The receptor chain draws on TRBV7-2 and TRBJ1-6, with no reliable assignment of the D segment. The source of this sequence is a human donor in good health, serving as a control. The specimen sequenced was sorted CD4+, CD8+, or CD8+CD57+ T cells (not recorded which) from PBMCs. The CDR3 region: CASSFKEGSPLHF. The DNA reads TGTGCCAGCAGCTTTAAGGAGGGTTCACCCCTCCACTTT.